This entry is about one T cell receptor beta chain. Its specificity is unknown. The PCR was carried out with 60 Vbeta primers and 13 Jbeta primers. Generated by immunoSEQ multiplex PCR, the TCRdb table keeps only in-frame clones and is missing some. The table lists some 25,000 clones, roughly 79% of them singletons, with 3.5% to 5.5% in the top ten. Trimming left V 4 bases short and J 5 bases short, with 11 bases between. Germline CDR1 is GTSNPN and CDR2 is SVGIG (reference sequence). The CDR3 covers 12 residues. This entry is derived from a study of cytomegalovirus exposure and HLA in healthy donors. General observations from the study: A later analysis revealed that TCR association rates differed between HLA loci, peaking at DRB1 and bottoming out at HLA-C.

The sequence was obtained from a male donor in good health and CMV-seronegative. Input material: PBMCs. This chain joins TRBV30 and TRBJ1-1, with D perhaps matching TRBD1 (6 bases). The CDR3 reads CAWTGAGTEAFF. The CDR3 DNA follows: TGTGCCTGGACAGGGGCGGGTACTGAAGCTTTCTTT.